This TCR beta chain is from a study of T cell responses to AZD1222 COVID-19 vaccine. TCRdb keeps only in-frame clones here, not all; method: immunoSEQ multiplex PCR. This table has about 97,000 clones, roughly 90% appearing once. Trimming pared 2 bases from V and 0 bases from J, leaving 11 bases between. The V gene's germline CDR1 is SGHTA and CDR2 FQGNSA. The CDR3 contains 17 residues. On this clone: Its antigen is not identified.

Study-level findings and limits: Spike-specific TCR depth and breadth grew after two AZD1222 doses. After the peak T cell response, and only then, were repertoires sampled. Spike-spanning, vaccine-associated CD4 TCRs were dominant at 160-218 and 743-854. A mostly white British donor set with more females was recruited, and clonal diversity was possibly underestimated.

The specimen comprised peripheral blood, sampled on day 0 of AZD1222 vaccination. The origin of this receptor is an adult in good health. The chain joins TRBV7-2 to TRBJ1-6; the D is unclear. The CDR3 protein is CASSLSFASSYNSPLHF. DNA for the CDR3: TGTGCCAGCAGCTTATCATTCGCTAGCTCCTATAATTCACCCCTCCACTTT.